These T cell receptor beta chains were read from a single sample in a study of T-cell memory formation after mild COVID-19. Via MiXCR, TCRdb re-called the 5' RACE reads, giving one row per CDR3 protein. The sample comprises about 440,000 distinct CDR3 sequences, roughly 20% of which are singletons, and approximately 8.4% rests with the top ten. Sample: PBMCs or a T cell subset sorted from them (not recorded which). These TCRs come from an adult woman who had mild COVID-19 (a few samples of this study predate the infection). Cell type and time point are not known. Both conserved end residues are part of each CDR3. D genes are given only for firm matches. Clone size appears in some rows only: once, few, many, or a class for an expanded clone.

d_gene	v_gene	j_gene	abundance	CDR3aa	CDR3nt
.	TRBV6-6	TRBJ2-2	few	CASIRGTGELFF	TGTGCCAGCATAAGGGGAACCGGGGAGCTGTTTTTT
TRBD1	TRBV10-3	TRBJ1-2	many	CAIGTGERNGYTF	TGTGCCATCGGGACAGGGGAGAGGAACGGCTACACCTTC
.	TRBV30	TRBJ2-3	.	CAWSRGLSTDTQYF	TGTGCCTGGAGTAGAGGCCTTAGCACAGATACGCAGTATTTT
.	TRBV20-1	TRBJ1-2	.	CSASQGNGYTF	TGCAGTGCTAGCCAGGGCAATGGCTACACCTTC
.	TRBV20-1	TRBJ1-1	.	CSAQTHNTEAFF	TGCAGTGCGCAAACACACAACACTGAAGCTTTCTTT
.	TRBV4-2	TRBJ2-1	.	CASSQDLDYNEQFF	TGTGCCAGCAGCCAAGATCTAGACTACAATGAGCAGTTCTTC
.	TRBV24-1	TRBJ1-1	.	CATMGRGYTEAFF	TGTGCCACCATGGGGCGGGGGTACACTGAAGCTTTCTTT
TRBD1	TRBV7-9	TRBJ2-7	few	CASSDRDRAYEQYF	TGTGCCAGCAGCGATCGGGACAGGGCCTACGAGCAGTACTTC
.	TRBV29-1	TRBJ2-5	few	CSVVSAGTQYF	TGCAGCGTTGTATCCGCTGGGACCCAGTACTTC
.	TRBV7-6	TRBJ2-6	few	CASSLRASTSGANVLTF	TGTGCCAGCAGCTTAAGGGCATCCACCTCTGGGGCCAACGTCCTGACTTTC
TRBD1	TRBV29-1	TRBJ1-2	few	CSVEEARDSLPNYGYTF	TGCAGCGTTGAAGAGGCCCGGGACAGCCTGCCTAACTATGGCTACACCTTC
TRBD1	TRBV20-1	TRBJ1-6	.	CSASAGTGLSPLHF	TGCAGTGCTAGTGCTGGGACAGGATTGTCACCCCTCCACTTT
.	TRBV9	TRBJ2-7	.	CASSPRWGGDEQYF	TGTGCCAGCAGCCCGCGGTGGGGGGGCGACGAGCAGTACTTC
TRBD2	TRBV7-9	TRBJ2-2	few	CASSFGTSGRNTGELFF	TGTGCCAGCAGCTTTGGGACTAGCGGGAGGAACACCGGGGAGCTGTTTTTT
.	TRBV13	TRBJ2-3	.	CASSFSPSGADTQYF	TGTGCCAGCAGCTTTAGTCCCTCAGGGGCAGATACGCAGTATTTT
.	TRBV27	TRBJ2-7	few	CASSFMGNGEQYF	TGTGCCAGCAGTTTCATGGGTAATGGTGAGCAGTACTTC
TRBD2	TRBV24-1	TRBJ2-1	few	CATSDPAGDNEQFF	TGTGCCACCAGTGATCCAGCGGGGGACAATGAGCAGTTCTTC
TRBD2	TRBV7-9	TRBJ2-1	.	CASSYDAGGSYNEQFF	TGTGCCAGCAGCTACGACGCGGGAGGCTCCTACAATGAGCAGTTCTTC
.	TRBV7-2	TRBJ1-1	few	CASSLLITQGHGEAFF	TGTGCCAGCAGCTTACTGATCACACAGGGCCACGGTGAAGCTTTCTTT
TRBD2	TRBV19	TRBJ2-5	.	CASSTSGLAGETQYF	TGTGCCAGTAGTACTAGCGGACTAGCTGGTGAGACCCAGTACTTC
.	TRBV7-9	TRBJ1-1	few	CASRGNEGWDTEAFF	TGTGCCAGCAGAGGGAACGAGGGGTGGGACACTGAAGCTTTCTTT
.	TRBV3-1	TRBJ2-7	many	CASTQTGRSSYEQYF	TGTGCCAGCACCCAAACTGGGAGGAGCTCCTACGAGCAGTACTTC
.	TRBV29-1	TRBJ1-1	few	CSVGPMNTEAFF	TGCAGCGTTGGCCCCATGAACACTGAAGCTTTCTTT
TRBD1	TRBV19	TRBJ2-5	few	CASSIRVTGGIGETQYF	TGTGCCAGTAGTATACGGGTTACAGGGGGCATTGGAGAGACCCAGTACTTC
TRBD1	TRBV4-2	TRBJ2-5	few	CASSQDGGQKETQYF	TGTGCCAGCAGCCAAGATGGGGGACAGAAAGAGACCCAGTACTTC
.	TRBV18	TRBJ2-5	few	CASSRSQETQYF	TGTGCCAGCTCGCGTAGTCAAGAGACCCAGTACTTC
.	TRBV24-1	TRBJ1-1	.	CATSDEVNTEAFF	TGTGCCACCAGTGATGAGGTGAACACTGAAGCTTTCTTT
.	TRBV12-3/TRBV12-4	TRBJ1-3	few	CASSLRPGSLGGGNTIYF	TGTGCCAGCAGTTTGCGTCCAGGCTCTCTTGGTGGAGGAAACACCATATATTTT
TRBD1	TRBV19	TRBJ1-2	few	CASSTGTVILGGYTF	TGTGCCAGTAGTACCGGGACAGTTATACTCGGTGGCTACACCTTC
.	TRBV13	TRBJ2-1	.	CASSYRVLQSYNEQFF	TGTGCCAGCAGCTACAGGGTCCTCCAATCCTACAATGAGCAGTTCTTC
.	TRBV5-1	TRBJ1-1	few	CASSLEKALNTEAFF	TGCGCCAGCAGCTTGGAGAAGGCGTTGAACACTGAAGCTTTCTTT
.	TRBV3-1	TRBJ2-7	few	CASSPQSGSYEQYF	TGTGCCAGCAGCCCTCAATCCGGGTCCTACGAGCAGTACTTC
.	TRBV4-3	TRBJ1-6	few	CASSQVAGAWSPLHF	TGCGCCAGCAGCCAAGTGGCAGGGGCTTGGTCACCCCTCCACTTT
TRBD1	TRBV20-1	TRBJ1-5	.	CSAPGQGQPQHF	TGCAGTGCTCCGGGACAGGGACAGCCCCAGCATTTT
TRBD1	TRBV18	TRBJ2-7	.	CASSPRDRASPYEQYF	TGTGCCAGCTCACCAAGGGACAGAGCATCTCCCTACGAGCAGTACTTC
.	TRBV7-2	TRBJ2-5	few	CASSRNSGDQETQYF	TGTGCCAGCAGCCGTAATTCAGGGGACCAAGAGACCCAGTACTTC